The present TCR beta chain was sequenced within a study of blood T cell repertoires in COVID-19. Study at large: The origin of the acute and convalescent COVID-19 samples was the United States, Italy and Spain.

Recruits, aged roughly 18 to 95 years, lived in roughly 22 US areas. Sequenced by immunoSEQ multiplex PCR; TCRdb stores in-frame clones only, minus some. The table includes under 200,000 clones, about 80% detected once. This clone was recorded a few times. The CDR3 extends over 13 amino acids. The germline V and J ends were trimmed by 0 bases and 0 bases, with 5 bases remaining between them. CDR1 and CDR2 from the germline V gene are GTSNPN and SVGIG (reference sequence). The sequencing sample was made of PBMCs or T cells enriched from blood (not recorded which). The gene calls are TRBV30 and TRBJ1-1; D remains unclear. This TCR came from a woman in her 70s in a cohort exposed to, infected with or recovered from COVID-19 (not recorded which). CDR3 amino acids: CAWSVAVNTEAFF. DNA of the CDR3: TGTGCCTGGAGTGTTGCAGTGAACACTGAAGCTTTCTTT.